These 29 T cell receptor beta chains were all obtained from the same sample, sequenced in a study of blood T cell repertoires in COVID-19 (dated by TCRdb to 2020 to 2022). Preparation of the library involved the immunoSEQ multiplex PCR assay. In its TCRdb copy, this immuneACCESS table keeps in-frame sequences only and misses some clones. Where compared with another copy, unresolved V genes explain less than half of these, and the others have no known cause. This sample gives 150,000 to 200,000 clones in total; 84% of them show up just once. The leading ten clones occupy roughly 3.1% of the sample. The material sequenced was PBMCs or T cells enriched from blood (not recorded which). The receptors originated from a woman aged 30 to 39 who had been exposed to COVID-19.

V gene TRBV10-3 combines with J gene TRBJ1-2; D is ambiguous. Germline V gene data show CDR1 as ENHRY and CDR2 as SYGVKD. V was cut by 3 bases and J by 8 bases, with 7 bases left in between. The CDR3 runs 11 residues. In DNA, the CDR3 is TGTGCCATCAGTGATCTCTCGGGCTACACCTTC. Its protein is CAISDLSGYTF.

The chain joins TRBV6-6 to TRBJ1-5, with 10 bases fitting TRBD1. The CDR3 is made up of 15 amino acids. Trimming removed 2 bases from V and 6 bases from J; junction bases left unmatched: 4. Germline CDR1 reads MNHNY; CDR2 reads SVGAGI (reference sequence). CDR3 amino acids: CASSYPGTGVQPQHF. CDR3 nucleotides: TGTGCCAGCAGTTACCCCGGGACAGGGGTTCAGCCCCAGCATTTT.

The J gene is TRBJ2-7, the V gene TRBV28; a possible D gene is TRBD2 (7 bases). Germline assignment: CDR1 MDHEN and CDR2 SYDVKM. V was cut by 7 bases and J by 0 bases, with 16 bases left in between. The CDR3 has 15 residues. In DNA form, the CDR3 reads TGTGCCAGCAACACCATTGGGGGGGCCTCCTACGAGCAGTACTTC. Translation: CASNTIGGASYEQYF. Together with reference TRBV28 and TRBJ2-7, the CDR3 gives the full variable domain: DVKVTQSSRYLVKRTGEKVFLECVQDMDHENMFWYRQDPGLGLRLIYFSYDVKMKEKGDIPEGYSVSREKKERFSLILESASTNQTSMYLCASNTIGGASYEQYFGPGTRLTVT.

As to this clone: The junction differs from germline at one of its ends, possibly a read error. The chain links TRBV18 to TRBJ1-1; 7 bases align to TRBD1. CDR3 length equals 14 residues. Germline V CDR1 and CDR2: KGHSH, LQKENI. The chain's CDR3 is CASSPGTVNTEAFF. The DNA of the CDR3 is TGTGCCAGCTCACCCGGGACAGTGAATACTGAAGCTTTCTTT.

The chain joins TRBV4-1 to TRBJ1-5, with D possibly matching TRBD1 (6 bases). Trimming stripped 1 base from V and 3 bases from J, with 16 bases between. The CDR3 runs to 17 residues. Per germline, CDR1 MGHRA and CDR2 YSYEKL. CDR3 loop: CASSQVGRDTYNQPQHF. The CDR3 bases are TGCGCCAGCAGCCAAGTAGGCCGGGACACATACAATCAGCCCCAGCATTTT.

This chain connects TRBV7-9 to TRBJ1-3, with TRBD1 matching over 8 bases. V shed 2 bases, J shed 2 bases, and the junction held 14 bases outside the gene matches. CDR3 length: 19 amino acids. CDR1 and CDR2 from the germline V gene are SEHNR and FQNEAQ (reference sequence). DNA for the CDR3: TGTGCCAGCAGCTTATCCCCAGGACAGGGAAGGCAGACTGGAAACACCATATATTTT. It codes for CASSLSPGQGRQTGNTIYF.

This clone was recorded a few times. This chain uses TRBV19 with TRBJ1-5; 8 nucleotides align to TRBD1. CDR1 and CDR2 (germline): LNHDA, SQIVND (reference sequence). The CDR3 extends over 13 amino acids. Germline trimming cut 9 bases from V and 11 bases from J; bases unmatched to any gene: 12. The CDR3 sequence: CASADRGYSAQHF. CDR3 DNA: TGTGCCAGCGCCGACAGGGGATATTCGGCCCAGCATTTT.

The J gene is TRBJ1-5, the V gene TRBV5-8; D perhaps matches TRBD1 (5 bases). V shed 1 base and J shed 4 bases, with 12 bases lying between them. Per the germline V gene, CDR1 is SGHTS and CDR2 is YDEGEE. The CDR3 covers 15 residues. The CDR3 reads CASSLLAGNNQPQHF. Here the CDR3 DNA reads TGTGCCAGCAGCTTGCTGGCAGGGAATAATCAGCCCCAGCATTTT.

This CDR3 reads CASSAGTANQPQHF. DNA of the CDR3: TGCGCCAGCAGCGCCGGGACAGCAAATCAGCCCCAGCATTTT. The chain recombines TRBV5-1 with TRBJ1-5, with TRBD1 matching over 7 bases. With V trimmed by 4 bases and J by 4 bases, 5 bases remained unmatched. The CDR3 consists of 14 residues. Germline loops: CDR1 SGHRS, CDR2 YFSETQ.

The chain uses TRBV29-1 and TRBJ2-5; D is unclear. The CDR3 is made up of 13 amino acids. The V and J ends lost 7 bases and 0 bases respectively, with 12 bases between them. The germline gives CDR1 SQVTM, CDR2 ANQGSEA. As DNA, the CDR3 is TGCAGCGAATTGGCGACAAACCAAGAGACCCAGTACTTC. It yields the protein CSELATNQETQYF.

The CDR3 reads CASSDRAGAYNEQFF. In nucleotides, the CDR3 is TGTGCCAGCAGTGACCGGGCGGGGGCCTACAATGAGCAGTTCTTC. V gene TRBV6-1 combines with J gene TRBJ2-1; 7 bases map to TRBD2. Germline CDR1 and CDR2: MNHNS and SASEGT. The CDR3 sequence is 15 residues long. The junction had 4 bases not matched to a gene; V was cut back by 3 bases and J by 2 bases.

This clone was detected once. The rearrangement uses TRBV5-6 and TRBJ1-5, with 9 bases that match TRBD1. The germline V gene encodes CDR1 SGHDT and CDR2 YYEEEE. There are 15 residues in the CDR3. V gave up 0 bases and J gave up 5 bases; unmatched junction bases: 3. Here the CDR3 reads CASSLDRGPDQPQHF. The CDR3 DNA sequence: TGTGCCAGCAGCTTGGACAGGGGGCCCGATCAGCCCCAGCATTTT.

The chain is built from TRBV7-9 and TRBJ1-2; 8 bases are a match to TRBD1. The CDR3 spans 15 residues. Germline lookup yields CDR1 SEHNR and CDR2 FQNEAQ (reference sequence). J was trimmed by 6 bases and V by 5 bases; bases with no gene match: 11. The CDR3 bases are TGTGCCAGCAGCGCCCAGGGGGCGGTTCTACATGGCTACACCTTC. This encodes CASSAQGAVLHGYTF.

In DNA form, the CDR3 reads TGTGCCAGCGCTCCTGTAGCTGGGTTCACCGGGGAGCTGTTTTTT. Its translation: CASAPVAGFTGELFF. This chain joins TRBV7-3 and TRBJ2-2, with no clear D. This CDR3 contains 15 residues. Trimming removed 8 bases from V and 4 bases from J, with 17 bases in between. CDR1 and CDR2 (germline): SGHTA, FQGTGA.

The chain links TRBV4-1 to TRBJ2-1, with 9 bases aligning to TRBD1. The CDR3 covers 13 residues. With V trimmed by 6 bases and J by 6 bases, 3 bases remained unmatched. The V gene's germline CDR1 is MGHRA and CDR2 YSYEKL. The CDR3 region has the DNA TGCGCCAGCAGGGGACAGGGATCCAATGAGCAGTTCTTC. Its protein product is CASRGQGSNEQFF.

CDR3 nucleotide sequence: TGTGCCTGGAGGGAGACAGGGGGTGGCTACACCTTC. This codes for CAWRETGGGYTF. The chain links TRBV30 to TRBJ1-2, with 9 nucleotides matching TRBD1. Germline CDR1 and CDR2: GTSNPN and SVGIG (reference sequence). Unmatched junction bases numbered 3, after V lost 3 bases and J lost 7 bases. There are 12 residues in the CDR3.

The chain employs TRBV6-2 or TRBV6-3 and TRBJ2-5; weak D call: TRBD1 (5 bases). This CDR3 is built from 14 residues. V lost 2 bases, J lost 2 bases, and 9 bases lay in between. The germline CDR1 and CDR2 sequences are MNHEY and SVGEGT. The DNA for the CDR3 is TGTGCCAGCAGTTACAGGGGCGAACAAGAGACCCAGTACTTC. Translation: CASSYRGEQETQYF.

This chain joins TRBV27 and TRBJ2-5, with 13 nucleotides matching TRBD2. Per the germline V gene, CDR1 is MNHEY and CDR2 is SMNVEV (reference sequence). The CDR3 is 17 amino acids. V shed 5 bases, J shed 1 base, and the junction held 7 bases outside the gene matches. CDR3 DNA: TGTGCCAGCAGTCCCCTGGGACTAGCGGGGCCCCAAGAGACCCAGTACTTC. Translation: CASSPLGLAGPQETQYF.

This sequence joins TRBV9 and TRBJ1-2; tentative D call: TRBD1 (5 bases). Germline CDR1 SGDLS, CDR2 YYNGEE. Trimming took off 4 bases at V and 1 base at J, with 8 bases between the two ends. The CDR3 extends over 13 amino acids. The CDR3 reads CASSLDSNYGYTF. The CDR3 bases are TGTGCCAGCAGCCTCGACAGTAACTATGGCTACACCTTC.

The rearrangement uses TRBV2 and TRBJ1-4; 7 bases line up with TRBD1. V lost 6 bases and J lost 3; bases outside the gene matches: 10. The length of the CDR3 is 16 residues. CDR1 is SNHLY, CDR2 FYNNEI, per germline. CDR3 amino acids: CASSRSEGASNEKLFF. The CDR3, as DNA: TGTGCCAGCAGCCGCTCAGAGGGGGCATCTAATGAAAAACTGTTTTTT.

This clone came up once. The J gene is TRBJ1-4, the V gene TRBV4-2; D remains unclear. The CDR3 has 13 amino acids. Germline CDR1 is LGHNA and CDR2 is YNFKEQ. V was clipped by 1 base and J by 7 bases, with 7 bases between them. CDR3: CASSQGAGEKLFF. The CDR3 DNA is TGTGCCAGCAGCCAAGGGGCGGGTGAAAAACTGTTTTTT.

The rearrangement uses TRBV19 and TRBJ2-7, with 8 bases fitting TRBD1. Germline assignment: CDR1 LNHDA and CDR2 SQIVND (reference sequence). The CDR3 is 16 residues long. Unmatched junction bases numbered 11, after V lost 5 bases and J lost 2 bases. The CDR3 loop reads CASSVLQGAYAYEQYF. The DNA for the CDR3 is TGTGCCAGTAGTGTCCTCCAGGGGGCCTATGCCTACGAGCAGTACTTC.

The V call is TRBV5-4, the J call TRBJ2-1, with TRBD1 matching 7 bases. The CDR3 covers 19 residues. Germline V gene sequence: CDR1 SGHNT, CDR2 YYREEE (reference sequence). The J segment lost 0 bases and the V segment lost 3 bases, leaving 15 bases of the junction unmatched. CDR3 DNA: TGTGCCAGCAGCTCTACCCACCCCGGGACAGTCAGCTCCTACAATGAGCAGTTCTTC. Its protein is CASSSTHPGTVSSYNEQFF.

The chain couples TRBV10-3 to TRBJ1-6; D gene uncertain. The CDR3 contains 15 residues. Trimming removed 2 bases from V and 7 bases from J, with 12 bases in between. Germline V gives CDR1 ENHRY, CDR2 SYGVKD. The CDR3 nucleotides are TGTGCCATCAGTGAGGGCGGAAGAAAGAATTCACCCCTCCACTTT. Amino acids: CAISEGGRKNSPLHF.

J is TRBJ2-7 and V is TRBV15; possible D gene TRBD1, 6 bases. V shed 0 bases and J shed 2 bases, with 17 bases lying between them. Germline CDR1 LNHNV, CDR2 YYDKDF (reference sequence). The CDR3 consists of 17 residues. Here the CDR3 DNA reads TGTGCCACCAGCAGAGATGTGGGACACGTAGGAACCTACGAGCAGTACTTC. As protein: CATSRDVGHVGTYEQYF.

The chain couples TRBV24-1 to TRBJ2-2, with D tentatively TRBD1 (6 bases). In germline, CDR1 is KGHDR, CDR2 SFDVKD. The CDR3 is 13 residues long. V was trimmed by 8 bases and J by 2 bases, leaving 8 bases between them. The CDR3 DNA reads TGTGCCACCAAGGACAGCAACACCGGGGAGCTGTTTTTT. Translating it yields CATKDSNTGELFF.

CDR3 in amino acids: CASSESLVTGQYF. The CDR3, as DNA: TGTGCCAGCAGCGAATCCCTTGTTACGGGGCAGTACTTC. The chain joins TRBV12-3 or TRBV12-4 to TRBJ2-7; no firm D call. CDR3 length equals 13 residues. V lost 6 bases to trimming and J lost 9 bases, with 18 bases between them.

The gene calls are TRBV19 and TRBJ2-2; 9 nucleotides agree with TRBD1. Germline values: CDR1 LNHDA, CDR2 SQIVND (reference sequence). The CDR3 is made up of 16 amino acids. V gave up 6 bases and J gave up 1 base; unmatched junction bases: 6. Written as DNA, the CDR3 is TGTGCCAGTAGGGGACAGGGTAATTTGAACACCGGGGAGCTGTTTTTT. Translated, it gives CASRGQGNLNTGELFF.

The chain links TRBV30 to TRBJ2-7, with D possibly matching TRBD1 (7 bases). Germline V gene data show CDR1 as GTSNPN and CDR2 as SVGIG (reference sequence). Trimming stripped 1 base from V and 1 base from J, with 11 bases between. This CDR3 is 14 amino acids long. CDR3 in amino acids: CAWSETGRSYEQYF. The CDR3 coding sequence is TGTGCCTGGAGTGAGACAGGGAGGTCCTACGAGCAGTACTTC.